Listed below are T cell receptor beta chains from one sample, sequenced in a study of blood T cell repertoires in COVID-19. Measured with immunoSEQ multiplex PCR; TCRdb has only the in-frame clones, and not every one. The sample has 23,000 or so clones, around 90% seen once. The material sequenced was peripheral blood. These receptor sequences come from a human donor in a cohort sampled during active COVID-19. The CDR3 runs from the conserved cysteine through the conserved F or W. Part of the rows lack a size; the others show once, few, many or a class for expanded clones.

J gene	clone size	V gene	CDR3 length	CDR3 protein
TRBJ2-7	NA	TRBV7-3	14	CASSPGRSSYEQYF
TRBJ2-2	NA	TRBV15	16	CATSGGGHPNTGELFF
TRBJ1-2	NA	TRBV7-8	16	CASSSQVRGQDRGYTF
TRBJ1-2	NA	TRBV18	13	CASSPGGDYGYTF
TRBJ1-1	once	TRBV7-2	13	CASSPGVITEAFF
TRBJ1-2	NA	TRBV29-1	11	CSVYTGSGYTF
TRBJ1-2	NA	TRBV27	14	CASSLRGYNYGYTF
TRBJ1-1	NA	TRBV7-6	14	CASSLEGVGTEAFF
TRBJ2-2	NA	TRBV4-1	15	CASSQGQEGTGELFF
TRBJ1-1	NA	TRBV11-2	14	CASSFQQGNTEAFF
TRBJ1-1	NA	TRBV20-1	11	CSARAETEAFF
TRBJ2-1	NA	TRBV4-1	13	CASSQTENNEQFF
TRBJ1-4	NA	TRBV19	14	CASSRDRGNEKLFF
TRBJ2-2	medium-sized	TRBV3-1/TRBV3-2	15	CASSLGGARTGELFF
TRBJ2-1	NA	TRBV27	14	CASSFGTGHNEQFF
TRBJ2-2	NA	TRBV5-1	16	CASSGRDRVNTGELFF
TRBJ1-1	NA	TRBV19	16	CASSTLAGQGFTEAFF
TRBJ1-5	NA	TRBV6-5	15	CASSPGRGRNQPQHF
TRBJ2-1	NA	TRBV6-5	14	CASSRRGRGNEQFF
TRBJ1-2	NA	TRBV7-2	13	CASRPTGVYGYTF
TRBJ1-3	few	TRBV10-2	15	CASSESPTGTDTIYF
TRBJ1-1	NA	TRBV29-1	16	CSVEETAGIMNTEAFF
TRBJ1-1	NA	TRBV6-5	15	CASSYSNGRDTEAFF
TRBJ2-3	once	TRBV5-1	17	CASSPTTSGGNTDTQYF
TRBJ1-5	NA	TRBV29-1	15	CSVGDSASSNQPQHF
TRBJ1-6	once	TRBV6-1	15	CASSETGMGNSPLHF
TRBJ2-5	NA	TRBV7-9	14	CASSWGLQQETQYF
TRBJ1-5	NA	TRBV5-6	14	CASSLAHAGQPQHF